This T cell receptor beta chain was found in a study of blood T cells in healthy people across ages. The V gene's germline CDR1 is DFQATT and CDR2 SNEGSKA (reference sequence). This CDR3 has 13 residues. V was clipped by 7 bases and J by 8 bases, with 20 bases between them. Next came a second PCR, run for about 7 to 11 cycles, which used a sample-barcoded 5' primer along with a J-beta primer mix. TCRdb ran MiXCR on the 5' RACE reads and lists one entry per CDR3 protein. The repertoire consists of more than 650,000 distinct CDR3 sequences, with roughly 24% occurring once and the leading ten covering less than 3.5%. The draw of peripheral blood yielded about 9.4 milliliters from each donor. There were at least 5.5 micrograms of total RNA extracted from every sample. These data also formed part of another study, on T cells of mothers and their children. That publication notes: The extracted RNA was employed in its entirety for cDNA synthesis, at 1.5 ug per 15 ul. Mother-child pairs who were related displayed a slightly higher overlap than unrelated pairs, a difference that was non-significant.

The sample consisted of blood. The chain links TRBV20-1 to TRBJ1-2; D remains ambiguous. The TCR was taken from a boy younger than 18 in good health. Written as DNA, the CDR3 is TGCAGTGGCGGCCTTGAGCAGGACGGGGGCTACACCTTC. It yields the protein CSGGLEQDGGYTF.